This T cell receptor (beta chain) was documented in a study of tumor and adjacent non-tumor tissue in lung cancer. Background on the study: Patients were aged about 31 to 85, approximately ten men and 5 women, stage I to III.

Study outcomes and limitations: Compared with tumor, normal lung showed significantly lower TCR diversity. Patients with more diverse tumor TCRs had worse survival. In normal lung, the top 100 clones were significantly more dominant than in tumor.

The CDR3 runs 15 residues. Germline V gives CDR1 KGHSH, CDR2 LQKENI. Trimming left V 4 bases short and J 2 bases short, with 15 bases between. TCRbeta libraries were built with three rounds of nested PCR, modified from ARM-PCR. TCRdb ran MiXCR on the multiplex PCR reads and lists one entry per CDR3 protein. Found here are around 210,000 distinct CDR3 sequences, roughly 70% of them singletons; the top ten hold approximately 26%. This clonotype was picked up one time. Its antigen is still unknown. No cell sorting was done before RNA was extracted from the tissue. Source material: lung tumor tissue. This chain links TRBV18 with TRBJ2-7; D remains ambiguous. The receptor was derived from a man aged 55 to 70 with non-small cell lung cancer. The CDR3 coding sequence is TGTGCCAGCTCACGGTACTCCGAACTCGCCTACGAGCAGTACTTC. This sequence encodes CASSRYSELAYEQYF.